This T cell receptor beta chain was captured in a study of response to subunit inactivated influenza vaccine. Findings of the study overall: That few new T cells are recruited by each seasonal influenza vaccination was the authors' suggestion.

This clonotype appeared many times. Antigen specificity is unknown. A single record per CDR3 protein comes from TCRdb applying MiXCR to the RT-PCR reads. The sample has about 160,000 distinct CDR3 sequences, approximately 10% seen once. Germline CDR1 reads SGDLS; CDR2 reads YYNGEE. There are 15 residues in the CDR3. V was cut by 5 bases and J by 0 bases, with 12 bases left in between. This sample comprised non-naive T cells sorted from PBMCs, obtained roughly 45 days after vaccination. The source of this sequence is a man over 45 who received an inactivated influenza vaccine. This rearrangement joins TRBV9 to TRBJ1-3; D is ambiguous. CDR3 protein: CASSKQPFSGNTIYF. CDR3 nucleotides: TGTGCCAGCAGTAAACAGCCGTTCTCTGGAAACACCATATATTTT.